These T cell receptor beta chains were read from a single sample in a study of T cell responses to AZD1222 COVID-19 vaccine. Using immunoSEQ multiplex PCR, the repertoire was profiled, and TCRdb retains in-frame clones only, with some absent. Seen here are roughly 150,000 clones, 91% observed once, and the top ten hold 1.5% to 2%. Sequences were derived from peripheral blood, sampled on day 0 of AZD1222 vaccination. The receptors stem from an adult in good health. Each CDR3 is given with its conserved first and last residue. A D gene is named only where the DNA matches it firmly. Only part of the rows carry a size: once, few, many, or a class if the clone is expanded.

J gene: TRBJ1-5
D gene: TRBD1
V gene: TRBV6-5
clone size: -
CDR3 DNA: TGTGCCAGCAGGGGACAGGGGGATCAGCCCCAGCATTTT
CDR3 protein: CASRGQGDQPQHF

J gene: TRBJ1-1
D gene: TRBD1
V gene: TRBV12-5
clone size: -
CDR3 DNA: TGTGCTAGTGGGTATCACGCTACAGGGGGCGAGGCTTTCTTT
CDR3 protein: CASGYHATGGEAFF

J gene: TRBJ2-5
D gene: -
V gene: TRBV7-2
clone size: -
CDR3 DNA: TGTGCCAGCAGCTCTCCGATAGGTCCGGCAGTCACCCAGTACTTC
CDR3 protein: CASSSPIGPAVTQYF

J gene: TRBJ2-7
D gene: -
V gene: TRBV3-1/TRBV3-2
clone size: -
CDR3 DNA: TGTGCCAGCAGCCGAGGGCTGGGCGGATCCGAGCAGTACTTC
CDR3 protein: CASSRGLGGSEQYF

J gene: TRBJ2-3
D gene: -
V gene: TRBV29-1
clone size: -
CDR3 DNA: TGCAGCACTGGGAACGGGGTACTGGATACGCAGTATTTT
CDR3 protein: CSTGNGVLDTQYF

J gene: TRBJ1-6
D gene: TRBD1
V gene: TRBV5-1
clone size: few
CDR3 DNA: TGCGCCAGCAGCTTGGGGGACAGGAGCTCCTATAATTCACCCCTCCACTTT
CDR3 protein: CASSLGDRSSYNSPLHF

J gene: TRBJ2-3
D gene: -
V gene: TRBV10-1
clone size: once
CDR3 DNA: TGCGCCAGCAGCTCCACTTCGGGGTCAGATACGCAGTATTTT
CDR3 protein: CASSSTSGSDTQYF

J gene: TRBJ1-4
D gene: TRBD1
V gene: TRBV5-6
clone size: -
CDR3 DNA: TGTGCCAGCAGCTTGATCGAGACAGGGGCCAACAGGGATAATGAAAAACTGTTTTTT
CDR3 protein: CASSLIETGANRDNEKLFF

J gene: TRBJ2-3
D gene: -
V gene: TRBV5-6
clone size: -
CDR3 DNA: TGTGCCAGCAGCTTGGTAGACCGGGGGACGCAGTATTTT
CDR3 protein: CASSLVDRGTQYF

J gene: TRBJ2-1
D gene: TRBD2
V gene: TRBV9
clone size: -
CDR3 DNA: TGTGCCAGCAGCCCCTCGCTAGCGGGATTCTACAATGAGCAGTTCTTC
CDR3 protein: CASSPSLAGFYNEQFF

J gene: TRBJ1-5
D gene: -
V gene: TRBV30
clone size: -
CDR3 DNA: TGTGCCTGGAACCTAGGGGGCAATCAGCCCCAGCATTTT
CDR3 protein: CAWNLGGNQPQHF

J gene: TRBJ2-5
D gene: TRBD1
V gene: TRBV2
clone size: -
CDR3 DNA: TGTGCCAGCAGTGCCCGACAGGGAGAGGTGGAGGAGACCCAGTACTTC
CDR3 protein: CASSARQGEVEETQYF

J gene: TRBJ1-4
D gene: -
V gene: TRBV28
clone size: -
CDR3 DNA: TGTGCCAGCAGTTTATACAGTACGGTGGGATATAATGAAAAACTGTTTTTT
CDR3 protein: CASSLYSTVGYNEKLFF

J gene: TRBJ1-1
D gene: -
V gene: TRBV19
clone size: -
CDR3 DNA: TGTGCCAGTAGTTCACTCGGGGACACTGAAGCTTTCTTT
CDR3 protein: CASSSLGDTEAFF

J gene: TRBJ1-2
D gene: -
V gene: TRBV28
clone size: -
CDR3 DNA: TGTGCCAGCAGTTTGCCGTCTGGAAATAGATTATATGGCTACACCTTC
CDR3 protein: CASSLPSGNRLYGYTF

J gene: TRBJ1-3
D gene: TRBD1
V gene: TRBV19
clone size: -
CDR3 DNA: TGTGCCAGTAGTACCATAACAGGGGCGATCTCTGGAAACACCATATATTTT
CDR3 protein: CASSTITGAISGNTIYF